Listed below are T cell receptor beta chains from one sample, sequenced in a study of blood T cell repertoires in COVID-19. Sequencing was performed with immunoSEQ multiplex PCR; in TCRdb, only in-frame clones are kept and a portion is missing. The data hold nearly 80,000 clones, with about nine tenths observed a single time. Sequenced: peripheral blood. The receptors derive from an elderly woman with acute or convalescent COVID-19. The CDR3 runs from the conserved cysteine through the conserved F or W. The D gene is left open where the match is weak. Only some rows state a clone size, as once, few, many or a class for expanded clones.

>TRBJ2-1|.|.|TRBV12-1
CASYTPISYNEQFF
TGTGCCAGCTACACCCCCATCTCCTACAATGAGCAGTTCTTC
>TRBJ2-5|.|.|TRBV5-4
CASSSGILGAGTQYF
TGTGCCAGCAGCTCCGGGATACTAGGCGCAGGGACCCAGTACTTC
>TRBJ2-3|.|.|TRBV2
CASSDQGLHTDTQYF
TGTGCCAGCAGTGATCAGGGACTTCACACAGATACGCAGTATTTT
>TRBJ1-3|.|.|TRBV19
CASSTPGQLGNSGNTIYF
TGTGCCAGTAGTACGCCAGGACAGCTGGGGAACTCTGGAAACACCATATATTTT
>TRBJ2-7|TRBD2|.|TRBV9
CASSVTSGSYEQYF
TGTGCCAGCAGCGTGACTAGCGGCTCCTACGAGCAGTACTTC
>TRBJ2-7|.|.|TRBV7-9
CASSLEREQYF
TGTGCCAGCAGCTTGGAGAGAGAGCAGTACTTC
>TRBJ2-3|.|.|TRBV15
CATSRDLATDTQYF
TGTGCCACCAGCAGAGATTTAGCAACAGATACGCAGTATTTT
>TRBJ1-5|.|once|TRBV7-8
CASSFGGQSNQPQHF
TGTGCCAGCAGCTTTGGAGGACAGAGCAATCAGCCCCAGCATTTT
>TRBJ1-4|.|.|TRBV7-2
CASTLSAGAYEKLFF
TGTGCCAGCACCCTATCCGCGGGGGCATATGAAAAACTGTTTTTT
>TRBJ1-4|.|.|TRBV28
CASSPLDTTTNEKLFF
TGTGCCAGCAGCCCCCTCGATACTACAACTAATGAAAAACTGTTTTTT
>TRBJ2-2|.|.|TRBV29-1
CSVDTQGSTTGELFF
TGCAGCGTTGATACGCAGGGGTCGACCACCGGGGAGCTGTTTTTT
>TRBJ2-7|TRBD1|.|TRBV13
CASSIRDRGEYEQYF
TGTGCCAGCAGCATCCGGGACAGGGGGGAATACGAGCAGTACTTC
>TRBJ2-5|.|.|TRBV3-1/TRBV3-2
CASSYTGKTQYF
TGTGCCAGCAGCTACACCGGGAAGACCCAGTACTTC
>TRBJ2-2|TRBD2|.|TRBV24-1
CATSAGLAGTGELFF
TGTGCCACCAGTGCGGGACTAGCGGGTACCGGGGAGCTGTTTTTT
>TRBJ1-2|.|.|TRBV7-2
CASSLMGAGGYTF
TGTGCCAGCAGCTTAATGGGGGCCGGTGGCTACACCTTC
>TRBJ1-2|.|once|TRBV19
CASSMRGGRGYGYTF
TGTGCCAGTAGTATGCGGGGAGGCAGAGGGTATGGCTACACCTTC
>TRBJ1-1|TRBD1|.|TRBV28
CASRAGQGGAFF
TGTGCCAGCAGAGCCGGACAGGGTGGGGCTTTCTTT
>TRBJ2-5|TRBD1|.|TRBV2
CASSDGAGGKETQYF
TGTGCCAGTTCCGACGGGGCAGGGGGCAAGGAGACCCAGTACTTC
>TRBJ2-2|.|.|TRBV28
CASSLDRSFTGELFF
TGTGCCAGCAGTTTAGACAGGTCCTTCACCGGGGAGCTGTTTTTT
>TRBJ2-2|.|.|TRBV7-9
CASSLGFGLPYTGELFF
TGTGCCAGCAGCTTAGGGTTCGGACTACCCTACACCGGGGAGCTGTTTTTT
>TRBJ2-3|.|.|TRBV9
CASSYDGAFTDTQYF
TGTGCCAGCAGCTACGACGGAGCATTCACAGATACGCAGTATTTT
>TRBJ2-3|TRBD2|few|TRBV15
CATRGTSHTDTQYF
TGTGCCACCAGAGGGACTAGCCACACAGATACGCAGTATTTT
>TRBJ2-2|.|.|TRBV7-6
CASSLSLGRSGELFF
TGTGCCAGCAGCTTATCGCTGGGGAGGTCCGGGGAGCTGTTTTTT
>TRBJ2-1|.|.|TRBV6-5
CASRHWTRGPNEQFF
TGTGCCAGCAGACACTGGACGCGGGGGCCCAATGAGCAGTTCTTC
>TRBJ2-7|TRBD1|once|TRBV6-5
CASRRDRENEQYF
TGTGCCAGCAGAAGGGACAGGGAGAACGAGCAGTACTTC
>TRBJ1-2|.|.|TRBV5-1
CASSLMEGGGYTF
TGCGCCAGCAGCTTGATGGAGGGCGGCGGCTACACCTTC
>TRBJ1-2|.|.|TRBV29-1
CSAPGANYGYTF
TGCAGCGCCCCAGGGGCTAACTATGGCTACACCTTC
>TRBJ2-7|.|few|TRBV13
CASSLGLTGEQYF
TGTGCCAGCAGCTTAGGCCTTACGGGCGAGCAGTACTTC
>TRBJ2-4|.|.|TRBV19
CASSQPGAKNIQYF
TGTGCCAGTAGTCAGCCCGGGGCCAAAAACATTCAGTACTTC
>TRBJ2-7|TRBD2|.|TRBV19
CASSIGSGSHYEQYF
TGTGCCAGTAGTATAGGTAGCGGGAGCCACTACGAGCAGTACTTC
>TRBJ1-5|.|few|TRBV19
CASTPQIRLHQPQHF
TGTGCCAGTACCCCCCAGATACGCTTGCACCAGCCCCAGCATTTT
>TRBJ2-7|TRBD1|.|TRBV12-3/TRBV12-4
CASSSRGQWLYF
TGTGCCAGCAGTTCTAGGGGGCAGTGGCTGTACTTC
>TRBJ1-2|TRBD1|once|TRBV15
CATSSDGQEGYGYTF
TGTGCCACCAGCAGTGACGGACAGGAAGGCTATGGCTACACCTTC
>TRBJ1-2|.|.|TRBV11-2
CASSPAGRYYGYTF
TGTGCCAGCAGCCCGGCGGGACGGTACTATGGCTACACCTTC
>TRBJ2-4|TRBD1|.|TRBV3-1/TRBV3-2
CASSQGRTGKNIQYF
TGTGCCAGCAGCCAGGGAAGGACAGGGAAAAACATTCAGTACTTC
>TRBJ2-5|.|once|TRBV6-5
CASASVFQETQYF
TGTGCCAGCGCTAGCGTTTTCCAAGAGACCCAGTACTTC
>TRBJ1-2|.|.|TRBV15
CATTQGREFGYTF
TGTGCCACCACGCAGGGCCGAGAATTCGGCTACACCTTC
>TRBJ1-2|TRBD1|.|TRBV2
CASRGQGARYTF
TGTGCCAGCAGAGGACAGGGGGCTCGCTACACCTTC
>TRBJ2-7|TRBD2|.|TRBV7-9
CASTSGTASREQYF
TGTGCCAGCACTAGCGGGACAGCCTCTAGAGAGCAGTACTTC
>TRBJ1-5|.|.|TRBV28
CASSIPGLLQPQHF
TGTGCCAGCTCAATCCCGGGGTTGTTGCAGCCCCAGCATTTT
>TRBJ1-1|TRBD1|.|TRBV5-6
CASSSSGQLNTEAFF
TGTGCCAGCAGCTCGTCGGGACAGTTGAACACTGAAGCTTTCTTT
>TRBJ1-2|.|.|TRBV7-8
CASSSRSGKNYGYTF
TGTGCCAGCAGCTCCAGAAGCGGAAAAAACTATGGCTACACCTTC
>TRBJ1-4|TRBD1|once|TRBV7-9
CASSLGAQGIREKLFF
TGTGCCAGCAGCTTAGGCGCACAGGGGATCCGGGAAAAACTGTTTTTT
>TRBJ2-1|TRBD1|.|TRBV5-1
CASSLARQGNEQFF
TGCGCCAGCAGCTTGGCCCGACAGGGCAATGAGCAGTTCTTC
>TRBJ2-7|TRBD1|few|TRBV19
CASQSGTGGSYEQYF
TGTGCCAGTCAATCCGGGACAGGGGGTTCCTACGAGCAGTACTTC
>TRBJ1-1|TRBD1|.|TRBV9
CASSGDRGIAEAFF
TGTGCCAGCAGCGGGGACAGGGGGATAGCTGAAGCTTTCTTT
>TRBJ1-5|.|.|TRBV27
CASSLSGGSNQPQHF
TGTGCCAGCAGTTTATCGGGGGGGAGCAATCAGCCCCAGCATTTT
>TRBJ2-1|.|.|TRBV2
CASIRQPFSYNEQFF
TGTGCCAGCATCCGACAGCCATTCTCCTACAATGAGCAGTTCTTC
>TRBJ1-6|.|few|TRBV7-2
CASSPSRGRDSPLHF
TGTGCCAGCAGCCCCTCGCGCGGGAGGGATTCACCCCTCCACTTT
>TRBJ2-2|.|.|TRBV4-2
CASSQAGNTGELFF
TGTGCCAGCAGCCAAGCAGGGAACACCGGGGAGCTGTTTTTT
>TRBJ2-4|TRBD1|.|TRBV3-1/TRBV3-2
CASSRGQGVASRLKLAKNIQYF
TGTGCCAGCAGCCGAGGACAGGGAGTTGCCTCCAGGTTGAAATTAGCCAAAAACATTCAGTACTTC
>TRBJ2-7|TRBD2|.|TRBV6-6
CASSYLAGESYEQYF
TGTGCCAGCAGTTACCTAGCGGGAGAGTCTTACGAGCAGTACTTC
>TRBJ1-2|.|.|TRBV6-5
CASTRRTGFYGYTF
TGTGCCAGCACCCGACGCACAGGGTTCTATGGCTACACCTTC
>TRBJ1-2|.|.|TRBV6-5
CASSYSGHNYGYTF
TGTGCCAGCAGTTATTCGGGACACAACTATGGCTACACCTTC